These T cell receptor beta chains were read from a single sample in a study of vaccination effects on CD4 cells after COVID-19. For these TCRs, the target antigens are not known. Profiled with immunoSEQ multiplex PCR; TCRdb holds only in-frame clones, not every one. The sample includes under 40,000 clones, more than 70% of them seen just once. This specimen was CD4+ T cells from PBMCs cultured with HCoV-OC43 spike peptides, taken before COVID-19 vaccination. Receptors were obtained from a human donor who received a COVID-19 vaccine. CDR3s include the opening cysteine and the closing phenylalanine or tryptophan. Fields, in order: clone size, CDR3 length, D gene, J gene, V gene, CDR3 protein, CDR3 DNA. D genes are given only for firm matches. Clone sizes are given selectively: once, few, many, or a class where the clone is expanded.

clone_size: NA; cdr3_length: 12; d_call: NA; j_call: TRBJ1-2; v_call: TRBV6-4; cdr3_aa: CASSAPGSGYTF; cdr3_nt: TGTGCCAGCAGTGCCCCGGGTAGTGGCTACACCTTC
clone_size: NA; cdr3_length: 16; d_call: TRBD1; j_call: TRBJ1-5; v_call: TRBV11-3; cdr3_aa: CASSPVNRGIHQPQHF; cdr3_nt: TGTGCCAGCAGCCCAGTCAACAGGGGAATCCATCAGCCCCAGCATTTT
clone_size: few; cdr3_length: 18; d_call: TRBD2; j_call: TRBJ2-7; v_call: TRBV24-1; cdr3_aa: CATSPGVSGRGAPYEQYF; cdr3_nt: TGTGCCACCAGCCCCGGGGTTAGCGGGAGAGGGGCCCCCTACGAGCAGTACTTC
clone_size: NA; cdr3_length: 16; d_call: TRBD2; j_call: TRBJ2-7; v_call: TRBV28; cdr3_aa: CASSSPGRRASYEQYF; cdr3_nt: TGTGCCAGCAGCAGCCCCGGGAGGCGGGCCTCCTACGAGCAGTACTTC
clone_size: NA; cdr3_length: 15; d_call: TRBD1; j_call: TRBJ1-2; v_call: TRBV13; cdr3_aa: CASSLADRGFYGYTF; cdr3_nt: TGTGCCAGCAGCTTAGCTGACAGGGGGTTCTATGGCTACACCTTC
clone_size: NA; cdr3_length: 17; d_call: NA; j_call: TRBJ2-2; v_call: TRBV29-1; cdr3_aa: CSVIQQAGTKVTGELFF; cdr3_nt: TGCAGCGTTATCCAACAGGCGGGCACCAAGGTTACCGGGGAGCTGTTTTTT
clone_size: many; cdr3_length: 12; d_call: NA; j_call: TRBJ2-2; v_call: TRBV19; cdr3_aa: CASSSRVGELFF; cdr3_nt: TGTGCCAGTAGTAGCCGGGTCGGGGAGCTGTTTTTT
clone_size: NA; cdr3_length: 19; d_call: TRBD1; j_call: TRBJ2-1; v_call: TRBV5-1; cdr3_aa: CASSLGTGGSMSSYNEQFF; cdr3_nt: TGCGCCAGCAGCTTGGGGACAGGGGGCTCAATGAGCTCCTACAATGAGCAGTTCTTC
clone_size: NA; cdr3_length: 18; d_call: TRBD1; j_call: TRBJ1-6; v_call: TRBV5-1; cdr3_aa: CASSLRTGDGSYNSPLHF; cdr3_nt: TGCGCCAGCAGCTTGAGGACAGGGGACGGCTCCTATAATTCACCCCTCCACTTT
clone_size: few; cdr3_length: 15; d_call: TRBD1; j_call: TRBJ2-2; v_call: TRBV7-3; cdr3_aa: CASSLSGQGDGELFF; cdr3_nt: TGTGCCAGCAGCTTATCCGGACAGGGCGACGGGGAGCTGTTTTTT
clone_size: once; cdr3_length: 11; d_call: NA; j_call: TRBJ1-1; v_call: TRBV28; cdr3_aa: CASRTPREAFF; cdr3_nt: TGTGCCAGCAGAACCCCACGGGAAGCTTTCTTT
clone_size: NA; cdr3_length: 16; d_call: TRBD2; j_call: TRBJ2-7; v_call: TRBV7-2; cdr3_aa: CASSSTSGGAWDEQYF; cdr3_nt: TGTGCCAGCAGCTCCACTAGCGGGGGGGCCTGGGACGAGCAGTACTTC
clone_size: NA; cdr3_length: 13; d_call: NA; j_call: TRBJ1-1; v_call: TRBV19; cdr3_aa: CASSGHLNTEAFF; cdr3_nt: TGTGCCAGTAGTGGTCACTTGAACACTGAAGCTTTCTTT
clone_size: NA; cdr3_length: 15; d_call: NA; j_call: TRBJ1-3; v_call: TRBV18; cdr3_aa: CASSPPSNSGNTIYF; cdr3_nt: TGTGCCAGCTCACCACCCAGCAACTCTGGAAACACCATATATTTT
clone_size: NA; cdr3_length: 12; d_call: NA; j_call: TRBJ2-3; v_call: TRBV30; cdr3_aa: CAWSAVEDTQYF; cdr3_nt: TGTGCCTGGAGCGCCGTGGAAGATACGCAGTATTTT
clone_size: once; cdr3_length: 11; d_call: NA; j_call: TRBJ2-5; v_call: TRBV11-2; cdr3_aa: CASSQRETQYF; cdr3_nt: TGTGCCAGCAGCCAGAGGGAGACCCAGTACTTC
clone_size: few; cdr3_length: 14; d_call: NA; j_call: TRBJ1-2; v_call: TRBV5-1; cdr3_aa: CASSLTAGNYGYTF; cdr3_nt: TGCGCCAGCAGCCTGACAGCTGGGAACTATGGCTACACCTTC
clone_size: NA; cdr3_length: 13; d_call: NA; j_call: TRBJ2-7; v_call: TRBV7-9; cdr3_aa: CASSLKSAYEQYF; cdr3_nt: TGTGCCAGCAGCTTAAAGTCGGCCTACGAGCAGTACTTC
clone_size: NA; cdr3_length: 16; d_call: TRBD2; j_call: TRBJ2-4; v_call: TRBV7-9; cdr3_aa: CASSSIAGGRGNIQYF; cdr3_nt: TGTGCCAGCAGCTCTATAGCGGGAGGGCGGGGAAACATTCAGTACTTC
clone_size: NA; cdr3_length: 15; d_call: TRBD1; j_call: TRBJ1-1; v_call: TRBV30; cdr3_aa: CAWSASDRRNTEAFF; cdr3_nt: TGTGCCTGGAGTGCATCGGACAGGAGGAACACTGAAGCTTTCTTT
clone_size: NA; cdr3_length: 13; d_call: NA; j_call: TRBJ2-1; v_call: TRBV24-1; cdr3_aa: CATSDLRDNEQFF; cdr3_nt: TGTGCCACCAGTGATTTACGGGACAATGAGCAGTTCTTC
clone_size: NA; cdr3_length: 15; d_call: NA; j_call: TRBJ1-5; v_call: TRBV6-4; cdr3_aa: CAISKTGRYNQPQHF; cdr3_nt: TGTGCCATCTCAAAGACAGGCCGATACAATCAGCCCCAGCATTTT
clone_size: NA; cdr3_length: 14; d_call: TRBD1; j_call: TRBJ2-2; v_call: TRBV2; cdr3_aa: CASRKQGGTGELFF; cdr3_nt: TGTGCCAGCAGGAAACAGGGGGGCACCGGGGAGCTGTTTTTT
clone_size: NA; cdr3_length: 15; d_call: TRBD2; j_call: TRBJ2-3; v_call: TRBV5-1; cdr3_aa: CASSSRVRGGDTQYF; cdr3_nt: TGCGCCAGCAGCTCCAGGGTCCGGGGGGGAGATACGCAGTATTTT
clone_size: NA; cdr3_length: 12; d_call: NA; j_call: TRBJ2-1; v_call: TRBV7-8; cdr3_aa: CASSQTAGEQFF; cdr3_nt: TGTGCCAGCAGCCAAACGGCGGGTGAGCAGTTCTTC
clone_size: few; cdr3_length: 12; d_call: NA; j_call: TRBJ2-1; v_call: TRBV5-1; cdr3_aa: CASSLRGYEQFF; cdr3_nt: TGCGCCAGCAGCCTGAGGGGATATGAGCAGTTCTTC
clone_size: few; cdr3_length: 15; d_call: NA; j_call: TRBJ1-6; v_call: TRBV5-1; cdr3_aa: CASSQGVSYNSPLHF; cdr3_nt: TGCGCCAGCAGCCAAGGGGTATCCTATAATTCACCCCTCCACTTT
clone_size: NA; cdr3_length: 11; d_call: NA; j_call: TRBJ1-1; v_call: TRBV20-1; cdr3_aa: CSAGQSDEAFF; cdr3_nt: TGCAGTGCTGGCCAGTCGGATGAAGCTTTCTTT
clone_size: NA; cdr3_length: 13; d_call: NA; j_call: TRBJ2-5; v_call: TRBV29-1; cdr3_aa: CSVGARVTETQYF; cdr3_nt: TGCAGCGTTGGGGCCAGGGTGACAGAGACCCAGTACTTC
clone_size: NA; cdr3_length: 14; d_call: NA; j_call: TRBJ1-1; v_call: TRBV6-6; cdr3_aa: CASSFSGRNTEAFF; cdr3_nt: TGTGCCAGCAGTTTTTCGGGGAGGAACACTGAAGCTTTCTTT
clone_size: NA; cdr3_length: 20; d_call: NA; j_call: TRBJ1-2; v_call: TRBV23-1; cdr3_aa: CASAHPESRGRVSKCYGYTF; cdr3_nt: TGCGCCAGCGCCCACCCCGAATCCAGGGGAAGGGTATCGAAGTGCTATGGCTACACCTTC
clone_size: NA; cdr3_length: 13; d_call: NA; j_call: TRBJ2-5; v_call: TRBV5-1; cdr3_aa: CASSQRNQETQYF; cdr3_nt: TGCGCCAGCAGCCAGAGGAACCAAGAGACCCAGTACTTC
clone_size: NA; cdr3_length: 13; d_call: NA; j_call: TRBJ2-2; v_call: TRBV6-5; cdr3_aa: CASRDQNTGELFF; cdr3_nt: TGTGCCAGCCGGGATCAAAACACCGGGGAGCTGTTTTTT
clone_size: NA; cdr3_length: 17; d_call: TRBD1; j_call: TRBJ1-2; v_call: TRBV5-4; cdr3_aa: CASSLDGTALLVGSYTF; cdr3_nt: TGTGCCAGCAGCTTGGACGGGACAGCCCTCTTAGTTGGTAGCTACACCTTC
clone_size: NA; cdr3_length: 13; d_call: NA; j_call: TRBJ2-5; v_call: TRBV6-5; cdr3_aa: CASTARGVETQYF; cdr3_nt: TGTGCCAGCACCGCCAGGGGAGTGGAGACCCAGTACTTC
clone_size: NA; cdr3_length: 14; d_call: NA; j_call: TRBJ2-3; v_call: TRBV18; cdr3_aa: CASSKRGSTDTQYF; cdr3_nt: TGTGCCAGCTCCAAGCGCGGATCAACAGATACGCAGTATTTT
clone_size: NA; cdr3_length: 14; d_call: NA; j_call: TRBJ1-1; v_call: TRBV19; cdr3_aa: CASSIKVQGTEAFF; cdr3_nt: TGTGCCAGTAGTATAAAGGTACAGGGTACTGAAGCTTTCTTT
clone_size: NA; cdr3_length: 14; d_call: NA; j_call: TRBJ2-2; v_call: TRBV2; cdr3_aa: CASAVRANTGELFF; cdr3_nt: TGTGCCAGCGCTGTCCGCGCGAACACCGGGGAGCTGTTTTTT